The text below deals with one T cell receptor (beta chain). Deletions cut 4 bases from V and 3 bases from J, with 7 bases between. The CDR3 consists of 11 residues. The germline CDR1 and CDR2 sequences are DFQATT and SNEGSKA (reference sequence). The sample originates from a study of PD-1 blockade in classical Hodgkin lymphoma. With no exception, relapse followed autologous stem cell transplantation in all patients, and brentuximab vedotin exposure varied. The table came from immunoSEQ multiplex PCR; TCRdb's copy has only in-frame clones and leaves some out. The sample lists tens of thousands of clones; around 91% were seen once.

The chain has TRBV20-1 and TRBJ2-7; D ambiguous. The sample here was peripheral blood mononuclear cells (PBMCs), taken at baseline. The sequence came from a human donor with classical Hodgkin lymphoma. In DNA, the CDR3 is TGCAGTGCTAAACAGAACTACGAGCAGTACTTC. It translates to CSAKQNYEQYF.